This T cell receptor (beta chain) is from a study of T cells in tuberculosis. Each donor contributed roughly 92,000 T cells on average, unsorted. In this sample, this clone turned up once. The repertoire was sequenced with immunoSEQ multiplex PCR; TCRdb's copy has only in-frame clones and lacks some. The sample shows tens of thousands of clones, nearly 95% of them seen only once. Material: PBMCs. The sequence came from a donor aged 5 to 30 with latent tuberculosis or without tuberculosis infection.

The CDR3 region has the DNA TGTGCCAGCAGCTTAATCTTAAACAATCAGCCCCAGCATTTT. Translated: CASSLILNNQPQHF. This chain joins TRBV7-9 and TRBJ1-5; no clear D. The CDR3 is 14 residues long. V was pared by 2 bases and J by 3 bases, with 8 bases between. In germline, CDR1 is SEHNR, CDR2 FQNEAQ (reference sequence). Complete variable domain (other parts from reference TRBV7-9 and TRBJ1-5): DTGVSQNPRHKITKRGQNVTFRCDPISEHNRLYWYRQTLGQGPEFLTYFQNEAQLEKSRLLSDRFSAERPKGSFSTLEIQRTEQGDSAMYLCASSLILNNQPQHFGDGTRLSIL.